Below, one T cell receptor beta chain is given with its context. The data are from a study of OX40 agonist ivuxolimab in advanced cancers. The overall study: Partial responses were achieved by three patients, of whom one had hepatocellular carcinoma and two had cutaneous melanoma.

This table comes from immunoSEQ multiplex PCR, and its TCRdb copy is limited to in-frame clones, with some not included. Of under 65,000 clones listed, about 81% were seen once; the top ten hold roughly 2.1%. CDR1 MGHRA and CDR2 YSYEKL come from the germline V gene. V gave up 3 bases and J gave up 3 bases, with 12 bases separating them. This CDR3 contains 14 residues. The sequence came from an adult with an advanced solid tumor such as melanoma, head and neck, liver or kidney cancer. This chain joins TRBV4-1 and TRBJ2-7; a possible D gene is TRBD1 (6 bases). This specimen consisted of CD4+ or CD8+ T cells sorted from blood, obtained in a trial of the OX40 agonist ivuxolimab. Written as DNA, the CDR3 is TGCGCCAGCAGCCACGGACAGCCACTCTACGAGCAGTACTTC. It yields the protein CASSHGQPLYEQYF.